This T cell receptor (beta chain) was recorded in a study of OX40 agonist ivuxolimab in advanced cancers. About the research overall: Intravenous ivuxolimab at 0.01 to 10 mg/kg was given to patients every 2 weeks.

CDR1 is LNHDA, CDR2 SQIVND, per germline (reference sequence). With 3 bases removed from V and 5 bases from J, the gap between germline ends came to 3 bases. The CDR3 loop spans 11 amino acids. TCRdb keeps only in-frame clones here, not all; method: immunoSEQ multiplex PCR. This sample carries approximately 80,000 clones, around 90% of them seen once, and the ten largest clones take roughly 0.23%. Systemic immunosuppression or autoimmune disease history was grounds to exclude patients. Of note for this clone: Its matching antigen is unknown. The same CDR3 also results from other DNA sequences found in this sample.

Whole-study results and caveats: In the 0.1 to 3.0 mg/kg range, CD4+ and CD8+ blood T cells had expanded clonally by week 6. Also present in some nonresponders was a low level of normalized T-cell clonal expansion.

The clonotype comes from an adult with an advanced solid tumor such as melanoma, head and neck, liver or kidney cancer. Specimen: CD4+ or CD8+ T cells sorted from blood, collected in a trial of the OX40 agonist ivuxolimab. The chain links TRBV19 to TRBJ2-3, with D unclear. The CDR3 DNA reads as TGTGCCAGTAGTATCCGAGATACGCAGTATTTT. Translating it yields CASSIRDTQYF.